The sequence of this TCR beta chain was determined in a study of blood T cell repertoires in COVID-19. The method was immunoSEQ multiplex PCR; TCRdb's version includes in-frame clones alone and lacks a portion of them. Altogether 250,000 or so clones are present, around 89% being singletons, with the ten largest covering 0.85% to 0.95%. CDR3 size: 12 residues. V lost 1 base, J lost 8 bases, and 8 bases lay in between. CDR1 and CDR2 (germline): LNHNV, YYDKDF (reference sequence). The sequenced sample consisted of PBMCs or T cells enriched from blood (not recorded which). This receptor was taken from a man aged 45 to 65 who had been exposed to COVID-19. V and J are TRBV15 and TRBJ1-1, with D possibly matching TRBD1 (5 bases). CDR3 DNA sequence: TGTGCCACCAGCAGAGGGGGCAGAGAAGCTTTCTTT. This gives the protein CATSRGGREAFF.